This TCR beta chain was observed in a study of cytomegalovirus exposure and HLA in healthy donors. Study in general: An earlier analysis identified fewer than 130 million unique TCR beta sequences in 150 million to 200 million T cells. Broader study findings: The majority of TCR sequences were rare, yet some public TCRs appeared in many donors. The authors judged a highly shared variant cluster likely a sequencing artifact.

Germline V gives CDR1 SGHTS, CDR2 YDEGEE. The ends lost 4 bases at V and 3 bases at J; junction bases unmatched: 4. The CDR3 covers 15 residues. PCR involved 60 Vbeta and 13 Jbeta primers. Sequencing used immunoSEQ multiplex PCR; TCRdb keeps in-frame clones, though not all of them. Of some 190,000 clones listed, about 84% are singletons. There are a few counts of this clone. Its matching antigen is unknown. The source material was PBMCs. J is TRBJ2-2 and V is TRBV5-8; the match to TRBD2 covers 9 bases. The sequence was collected from a woman between 25 and 40 years old in good health and CMV-seropositive. The CDR3 DNA sequence: TGTGCCAGCAGCCCGGGACTAGCTTACACCGGGGAGCTGTTTTTT. As protein: CASSPGLAYTGELFF.